These 13 T cell receptor delta chains came from one sample sequenced in a study of γδ T cells in repeated Plasmodium falciparum infection. Flow sorting of PBMC yielded separate Vgamma9/Vdelta2+ and Vdelta2-negative gammadelta T cell populations for bulk repertoire analysis. TCRdb processed the multiplex PCR reads again with the CATT caller. The sample lists under 65,000 delta-chain clones, around 1.7% seen once, with 15% in the top ten. Sequenced material: gamma-delta T cells from blood. These receptor sequences come from a pool of human donors (malaria-infected and uninfected, not separated).

On this clone: TCRdb shows a much larger clone's protein in place of this DNA's translation, and the two differ at residue 5, likely through a read error; the protein shown is translated from the DNA. J is TRDJ1 and V is TRDV2; 9 bases agree with TRDD3. As TCRdb names no J gene, one was assigned here on the basis of a DNA match to germline. Unmatched junction bases numbered 7, after V lost 3 bases and J lost 0 bases. Germline lookup yields CDR1 GEAIGNYY and CDR2 EKD. This CDR3 spans 16 amino acids. In DNA, the CDR3 is TGTGCCTGTGACGAACTGGGGGAGTTCTACACCGATAAACTCATCTTT. This translates into CACDELGEFYTDKLIF.

About this clone: One base separates it from a far larger clone, so it is likely a read error. Other DNA sequences of this sample code for an identical CDR3. The chain recombines TRDV1 with TRDJ1, with 11 bases aligning to TRDD3. The germline V gene encodes CDR1 TSWWSYY and CDR2 QGS. This CDR3 is 19 amino acids long. CDR3 in amino acids: CALGPSHRGYWGITDKLIF. The CDR3 region has the DNA TGTGCTCTTGGCCCTTCTCACCGGGGGTACTGGGGGATAACCGACAAACTCATCTTT.

Regarding this clone: A far larger clone is one nucleotide away, so this likely arose from a read error. The sample holds other DNA sequences that translate to the same CDR3. The V and J genes are TRDV2 and TRDJ2; 13 bases agree with TRDD3. TCRdb is silent on the J gene; assignment here came from matching the DNA to germline. Germline V gene data show CDR1 as GEAIGNYY and CDR2 as EKD. This CDR3 is built from 28 residues. The V segment lost 3 bases and the J segment 3 bases; nucleotides outside the gene matches: 39. The CDR3 DNA reads as TGTGCCTGTGACTCGACCTCGCCTCCTACGGGGGGATCACTGGGGGATACGCGTATCCCGGCTCTGACAGCACAACTCTTCTTT. This gives the protein CACDSTSPPTGGSLGDTRIPALTAQLFF.

At least ten counts were recorded for this clone. V usage is TRDV1 and J usage is TRDJ1, with TRDD3 as a possible D gene (5 bases). The length of the CDR3 is 17 residues. V dropped 2 bases and J dropped 4 bases, with 20 bases sitting between them. The germline gives CDR1 TSWWSYY, CDR2 QGS. CDR3 in amino acids: CALGESGPYWWVDKLIF. In nucleotides, the CDR3 is TGTGCTCTTGGGGAAAGTGGGCCGTACTGGTGGGTCGATAAACTCATCTTT.

This clone showed up many times. TCRdb lists the protein of a much larger clone for this DNA, which differs at residue 9, so this is likely a read error; the protein given here is translated from the DNA itself. CDR3 nucleotide sequence: TGTGCTCTTGGGGAAACAAGGGCCACGTACACCGATAAACTCATCTTT. Its protein product is CALGETRATYTDKLIF. The genes are TRDV1 and TRDJ1; D remains ambiguous. No J segment appears in TCRdb, so it was assigned here by matching the sequence to germline. Germline values: CDR1 TSWWSYY, CDR2 QGS. V gave up 2 bases and J gave up 0 bases, with 13 bases separating them. This CDR3 is built from 16 residues.

There are a few counts of this clone. This DNA translates differently at residue 19 from the TCRdb protein, which is that of a much larger clone; a read error is likely, and the protein shown is the DNA's own translation. DNA for the CDR3: TGTGCTCTTGGGGGGCCTACGGGTACTGGGGGATCACTCTCTTACACCGATAAACCCATCTTT. Residues: CALGGPTGTGGSLSYTDKPIF. This sequence joins TRDV1 and TRDJ1; 10 bases fit TRDD3. CDR1 is TSWWSYY and CDR2 is QGS in the germline V gene. The CDR3 runs to 21 residues.

This clone has a count of ten or more. TCRdb records a much larger clone's protein for this DNA, with a difference at residue 16 that likely arises from a read error; the protein given is the translation of the DNA. The rearrangement uses TRDV1 and TRDJ1; D perhaps matches TRDD2 (5 bases). The CDR3 length is 17 residues. CDR1 and CDR2 from the germline V gene are TSWWSYY and QGS. In DNA form, the CDR3 reads TGTGCTCTTGGGGAACTGGGTCCTAAGGGCTTAGGTGATAAACTCACCTTT. It yields the protein CALGELGPKGLGDKLTF.

This clone occurred many times. It is likely a read error: a sequence one base away is far more abundant. The sample has other DNA sequences that encode this CDR3 too. CDR3 nucleotide sequence: TGTGCCTGTGACCCTGGGGGGTACACCGATAAACTCATCTTT. This sequence encodes CACDPGGYTDKLIF. The genes are TRDV2 and TRDJ1; TRDD3 aligns across 7 bases. This CDR3 has 14 residues. CDR1 and CDR2 from the germline V gene are GEAIGNYY and EKD. The V and J ends lost 3 bases and 0 bases, in that order; junction bases with no gene match: 3.

The table lists this clone with a few counts. This DNA translates differently at residue 4 from the TCRdb protein, which is that of a much larger clone; a read error is likely, and the protein shown is the DNA's own translation. V gene TRDV2 combines with J gene TRDJ1; D gene uncertain. The J gene was not available in TCRdb and was assigned here by matching the DNA to germline segments. Germline V gives CDR1 GEAIGNYY, CDR2 EKD. The V gene lost 5 bases and the J gene lost 0 bases, with 21 bases spanning the gap. This CDR3 comprises 17 residues. The CDR3 reads CACGPHRAQKYTDKLIF. CDR3 sequence (DNA): TGTGCCTGTGGCCCTCACCGAGCACAAAAATACACCGATAAACTCATCTTT.

This clone came up many times. The protein TCRdb lists belongs to a much larger clone and differs from this DNA's translation at residue 5, which points to a read error; the protein shown is made from the DNA. V is TRDV1 and J is TRDJ1; D might be TRDD3 (6 bases). Germline CDR1 TSWWSYY, CDR2 QGS. Trimming pared 9 bases from V and 4 bases from J, leaving 18 bases between. This CDR3 has 14 residues. The CDR3 DNA follows: TGTGCTCTCCTGGAGGATACCGGCTTCGATAAACTCATCTTT. Amino acids: CALLEDTGFDKLIF.

The table lists this clone with many counts. The TCRdb protein comes from a much larger clone and disagrees with this DNA's translation at residue 7, likely due to a read error; the protein given here is derived from the DNA. The chain recombines TRDV1 with TRDJ1; D perhaps matches TRDD2 (6 bases). Germline V gene sequence: CDR1 TSWWSYY, CDR2 QGS. There are 19 residues in the CDR3. V lost 7 bases and J lost 0, with 27 bases in between. The CDR3 nucleotides read TGTGCTCTTGTGATAGACCTCCTACTCCGACTTACTAACACCGATAAACTCATCTTT. It codes for CALVIDLLLRLTNTDKLIF.

This clone was detected a few times. This likely came from a read error, as a far larger clone is one base away. The sample holds other DNA sequences that translate to the same CDR3. This rearrangement joins TRDV1 to TRDJ1; perhaps TRDD3 as D (5 bases). Germline CDR1 is TSWWSYY and CDR2 is QGS. The ends were cut back, 0 bases at V and 11 bases at J, with 25 bases in the middle. The CDR3 covers 17 residues. The CDR3, as DNA: TGTGCTCTTGGGGAACTTGAAAGAGCCGGGGAATCACGAAAGCTCATCTTT. Its translation: CALGELERAGESRKLIF.

Points on this clone: This DNA's translation differs at residue 9 from TCRdb's protein, which comes from a much larger clone; a read error is likely, and the protein shown is translated from the DNA. The chain links TRDV3 to TRDJ1; 7 nucleotides align to TRDD3. The J gene, missing from TCRdb, was assigned here through DNA to germline matching. Germline CDR1 and CDR2: TVYSNPD and GDNSRS (reference sequence). CDR3 size: 19 residues. J lost 7 bases, V lost 4 bases, and 30 bases had no gene match. The CDR3: CACGPGLQGVGDPFPKLIF. The DNA of the CDR3 is TGTGCCTGTGGACCTGGTTTACAAGGCGTGGGGGACCCCTTTCCTAAACTCATCTTT. Based on the CDR3 plus reference TRDV3 and TRDJ1, the full variable domain is CDKVTQSSPDQTVASGSEVVLLCTYDTVYSNPDLFWYRIRPDYSFQFVFYGDNSRSEGADFTQGRFSVKHILTQKAFHLVISPVRTEDSATYYCACGPGLQGVGDPFPKLIFGKGTRVTVEP.